These T cell receptor beta chains were read from a single sample in a study of T-cell reconstitution after alpha-beta-depleted transplantation in children. TCRdb used MiXCR to reprocess the PCR reads, holding one entry per CDR3 protein. The sample consists of 550,000 to 800,000 distinct CDR3 sequences, roughly 14% of them appearing once. The input for sequencing was PBMCs, taken before TCRalphabeta/CD19-depleted stem cell transplant. Receptor source: a girl aged 2 to 9 with congenital amegakaryocytic thrombocytopenia, due to receive a stem cell transplant. The CDR3 runs from the conserved cysteine through the conserved F or W. A D gene is named only where the DNA matches it firmly. Size is omitted from some rows. Given values are once, few, many or a class for expanded clones.

j_gene: TRBJ2-7; d_gene: .; abundance: .; v_gene: TRBV27; CDR3aa: CASSIYAGASSYEQYF; CDR3nt: TGTGCCAGCAGTATCTATGCGGGGGCGAGCTCCTACGAGCAGTACTTC
j_gene: TRBJ2-3; d_gene: TRBD2; abundance: many; v_gene: TRBV7-9; CDR3aa: CASSWVTSGRSSDTQYF; CDR3nt: TGTGCCAGCAGCTGGGTGACTAGCGGGAGATCCTCAGATACGCAGTATTTT
j_gene: TRBJ1-3; d_gene: .; abundance: many; v_gene: TRBV6-1; CDR3aa: CASTGTSSGNTIYF; CDR3nt: TGTGCCAGCACAGGCACTTCCTCTGGAAACACCATATATTTT
j_gene: TRBJ1-1; d_gene: .; abundance: few; v_gene: TRBV12-3/TRBV12-4; CDR3aa: CASTFPGLRSEAFF; CDR3nt: TGTGCCAGCACCTTTCCGGGACTCCGATCTGAAGCTTTCTTT
j_gene: TRBJ2-7; d_gene: TRBD2; abundance: .; v_gene: TRBV20-1; CDR3aa: CSALTGAGTRVLEQYF; CDR3nt: TGCAGTGCTTTGACGGGGGCAGGGACTAGGGTCCTCGAGCAGTACTTC
j_gene: TRBJ2-3; d_gene: .; abundance: many; v_gene: TRBV20-1; CDR3aa: CSARHRNRDVYTQYF; CDR3nt: TGCAGTGCTAGACATCGCAACCGTGATGTGTATACGCAGTATTTT
j_gene: TRBJ2-3; d_gene: .; abundance: .; v_gene: TRBV11-3; CDR3aa: CASSSNPAKGDTQYF; CDR3nt: TGTGCCAGCAGCTCAAACCCCGCCAAGGGAGATACGCAGTATTTT
j_gene: TRBJ2-7; d_gene: .; abundance: many; v_gene: TRBV28; CDR3aa: CASSRAYYEQYF; CDR3nt: TGTGCCAGCAGCCGAGCGTACTACGAGCAGTACTTC
j_gene: TRBJ1-5; d_gene: .; abundance: few; v_gene: TRBV7-3; CDR3aa: CASSLTRDQPQHF; CDR3nt: TGTGCCAGCAGCTTAACGCGGGATCAGCCCCAGCATTTT
j_gene: TRBJ2-3; d_gene: .; abundance: many; v_gene: TRBV10-3; CDR3aa: CAISESAHGTDTQYF; CDR3nt: TGTGCCATCAGTGAGTCGGCCCACGGCACAGATACGCAGTATTTT
j_gene: TRBJ2-3; d_gene: .; abundance: .; v_gene: TRBV12-3/TRBV12-4; CDR3aa: CASSLRAAADTQYF; CDR3nt: TGTGCCAGCAGTTTAAGGGCGGCCGCAGATACGCAGTATTTT
j_gene: TRBJ2-1; d_gene: .; abundance: .; v_gene: TRBV12-3/TRBV12-4; CDR3aa: CASSPRGLAWYNEQFF; CDR3nt: TGTGCCAGCAGCCCTAGGGGGCTAGCGTGGTACAATGAGCAGTTCTTC
j_gene: TRBJ1-1; d_gene: .; abundance: few; v_gene: TRBV7-9; CDR3aa: CASSHPLTRSGAFF; CDR3nt: TGTGCCAGCAGCCACCCACTCACCAGATCGGGGGCTTTCTTT
j_gene: TRBJ1-2; d_gene: .; abundance: many; v_gene: TRBV6-5; CDR3aa: CASSYGTGIYGYTF; CDR3nt: TGTGCCAGCAGTTACGGAACCGGTATCTATGGCTACACCTTC
j_gene: TRBJ2-2; d_gene: .; abundance: .; v_gene: TRBV6-5; CDR3aa: CASSYSTSWGGELFF; CDR3nt: TGTGCCAGCAGTTACTCGACCTCATGGGGGGGGGAGCTGTTTTTT
j_gene: TRBJ2-3; d_gene: .; abundance: .; v_gene: TRBV10-3; CDR3aa: CAISPGLVGTDTQYF; CDR3nt: TGTGCCATCAGTCCAGGTCTAGTCGGCACAGATACGCAGTATTTT
j_gene: TRBJ1-3; d_gene: .; abundance: .; v_gene: TRBV14; CDR3aa: CASKVVLSGNTIYF; CDR3nt: TGTGCCAGCAAAGTTGTCCTCTCTGGAAACACCATATATTTT
j_gene: TRBJ2-1; d_gene: TRBD2; abundance: few; v_gene: TRBV20-1; CDR3aa: CCARLSSGGYNEQFF; CDR3nt: TGCTGTGCTAGACTCTCTAGCGGGGGTTACAATGAGCAGTTCTTC
j_gene: TRBJ2-2; d_gene: .; abundance: many; v_gene: TRBV5-1; CDR3aa: CASSLEAVGTGELFF; CDR3nt: TGCGCCAGCAGCTTGGAAGCAGTCGGCACCGGGGAGCTGTTTTTT
j_gene: TRBJ2-1; d_gene: .; abundance: many; v_gene: TRBV15; CDR3aa: CATSRDPQLLPANEQFF; CDR3nt: TGTGCCACCAGCAGAGATCCCCAGCTCCTCCCGGCAAATGAGCAGTTCTTC
j_gene: TRBJ2-3; d_gene: .; abundance: .; v_gene: TRBV5-1; CDR3aa: CASSPTHGGFADTQYF; CDR3nt: TGCGCCAGCAGCCCCACGCATGGCGGGTTCGCAGATACGCAGTATTTT
j_gene: TRBJ2-2; d_gene: .; abundance: .; v_gene: TRBV27; CDR3aa: CASQLFTGELFF; CDR3nt: TGTGCCAGCCAACTTTTCACCGGGGAGCTGTTTTTT
j_gene: TRBJ2-7; d_gene: .; abundance: .; v_gene: TRBV2; CDR3aa: CASSGVDRNDEQYF; CDR3nt: TGTGCCAGCAGTGGGGTTGACAGGAACGACGAGCAGTACTTC
j_gene: TRBJ2-1; d_gene: .; abundance: many; v_gene: TRBV20-1; CDR3aa: CSARDPSGGANEQFF; CDR3nt: TGCAGTGCTAGAGATCCGAGCGGAGGGGCTAATGAGCAGTTCTTC
j_gene: TRBJ1-3; d_gene: .; abundance: many; v_gene: TRBV5-6; CDR3aa: CASSLLDISGNTIYF; CDR3nt: TGTGCCAGCAGCTTATTAGATATCTCTGGAAACACCATATATTTT
j_gene: TRBJ2-1; d_gene: .; abundance: many; v_gene: TRBV5-1; CDR3aa: CASSGGTYLNEQFF; CDR3nt: TGCGCCAGCAGCGGGGGGACTTATCTAAATGAGCAGTTCTTC
j_gene: TRBJ2-7; d_gene: TRBD2; abundance: many; v_gene: TRBV15; CDR3aa: CATSPKSGISYEQYF; CDR3nt: TGTGCCACCAGCCCTAAAAGCGGGATCTCCTACGAGCAGTACTTC
j_gene: TRBJ2-1; d_gene: TRBD2; abundance: .; v_gene: TRBV11-1; CDR3aa: CASSHQAGGLMSSYNEQFF; CDR3nt: TGTGCCAGCAGCCATCAAGCGGGAGGTCTGATGAGCTCCTACAATGAGCAGTTCTTC
j_gene: TRBJ2-7; d_gene: TRBD1; abundance: .; v_gene: TRBV3-1; CDR3aa: CASSQERTGEDYEQYF; CDR3nt: TGTGCCAGCAGCCAAGAAAGGACAGGGGAGGACTACGAGCAGTACTTC
j_gene: TRBJ1-2; d_gene: .; abundance: many; v_gene: TRBV29-1; CDR3aa: CSVGPSGYTF; CDR3nt: TGCAGCGTAGGGCCGTCGGGCTACACCTTC
j_gene: TRBJ2-1; d_gene: TRBD2; abundance: many; v_gene: TRBV5-1; CDR3aa: CASSLAVGAGAYNEQFF; CDR3nt: TGCGCCAGCAGCTTGGCCGTTGGCGCGGGAGCCTACAATGAGCAGTTCTTC
j_gene: TRBJ1-2; d_gene: .; abundance: .; v_gene: TRBV10-3; CDR3aa: CAISEQAGGLTF; CDR3nt: TGTGCCATCAGTGAGCAGGCGGGGGGTCTCACCTTC
j_gene: TRBJ1-6; d_gene: .; abundance: many; v_gene: TRBV12-3/TRBV12-4; CDR3aa: CASSIGTANNSPLHF; CDR3nt: TGTGCCAGCAGTATAGGGACGGCCAACAATTCACCCCTCCACTTT
j_gene: TRBJ2-3; d_gene: .; abundance: many; v_gene: TRBV12-3/TRBV12-4; CDR3aa: CASSFWGSTDTQYF; CDR3nt: TGTGCCAGCAGTTTCTGGGGCAGCACAGATACGCAGTATTTT
j_gene: TRBJ2-5; d_gene: .; abundance: few; v_gene: TRBV5-1; CDR3aa: CASSLDFRLLGQETQYF; CDR3nt: TGCGCCAGCAGCTTGGACTTTCGACTTTTGGGACAAGAGACCCAGTACTTC
j_gene: TRBJ2-1; d_gene: .; abundance: .; v_gene: TRBV7-2; CDR3aa: CASSLAGGDILGWEGPEEQFF; CDR3nt: TGTGCCAGCAGCTTAGCGGGAGGGGACATCTTGGGGTGGGAGGGCCCAGAAGAGCAGTTCTTC
j_gene: TRBJ2-5; d_gene: .; abundance: many; v_gene: TRBV6-5; CDR3aa: CASSYGYQETQYF; CDR3nt: TGTGCCAGCAGTTACGGGTACCAAGAGACCCAGTACTTC
j_gene: TRBJ1-1; d_gene: TRBD1; abundance: many; v_gene: TRBV4-1; CDR3aa: CASSQDQGVWAEAFF; CDR3nt: TGCGCCAGCAGCCAAGATCAGGGGGTATGGGCTGAAGCTTTCTTT
j_gene: TRBJ1-1; d_gene: .; abundance: many; v_gene: TRBV15; CDR3aa: CATSRDSNRQDQRATEAFF; CDR3nt: TGTGCCACCAGCAGAGATTCGAACCGACAGGATCAACGTGCCACTGAAGCTTTCTTT